Listed below are T cell receptor beta chains from one sample, sequenced in a study of T-cell reconstitution after alpha-beta-depleted transplantation in children. TCRdb recomputed calls from the PCR reads with MiXCR, one row per CDR3 protein. The sample includes under 850,000 distinct CDR3 sequences, less than 15% seen only once; the top ten take 0.79%. Sequencing was performed on PBMCs, taken before TCRalphabeta/CD19-depleted stem cell transplant. Receptors originate from a girl aged 2-10 years with congenital amegakaryocytic thrombocytopenia, due to receive a stem cell transplant. The CDR3 runs from the conserved cysteine through the conserved F or W. D genes are given only for firm matches. Clone size is given for some rows only: seen once, a few or many times, or a class if the clone is expanded.

clone size: many; J gene: TRBJ2-7; V gene: TRBV20-1; D gene: TRBD2; CDR3 DNA: TGCAGTGCTGTCCTAGCGGGAGACTCCTACGAGCAGTACTTC; CDR3 protein: CSAVLAGDSYEQYF
clone size: .; J gene: TRBJ2-3; V gene: TRBV18; D gene: TRBD2; CDR3 DNA: TGTGCCAGCTCACCGCGCGGGAGTGGAACAGATACGCAGTATTTT; CDR3 protein: CASSPRGSGTDTQYF
clone size: many; J gene: TRBJ2-7; V gene: TRBV20-1; D gene: TRBD2; CDR3 DNA: TGCAGTGCGTTAGCGGGAGGGAACTACGAGCAGTACTTC; CDR3 protein: CSALAGGNYEQYF
clone size: many; J gene: TRBJ2-5; V gene: TRBV20-1; D gene: .; CDR3 DNA: TGCAGTCCCGTAACCGGGACCACAAAAGAGACCCAGTACTTC; CDR3 protein: CSPVTGTTKETQYF
clone size: many; J gene: TRBJ1-2; V gene: TRBV29-1; D gene: .; CDR3 DNA: TGCAGCGCCTTGGGTGGTGGGGACGGTAACTATGGCTACACCTTC; CDR3 protein: CSALGGGDGNYGYTF
clone size: many; J gene: TRBJ2-7; V gene: TRBV7-9; D gene: TRBD1; CDR3 DNA: TGTGCCAGCAACGACAGGGGTTACGAGCAGTACTTC; CDR3 protein: CASNDRGYEQYF
clone size: few; J gene: TRBJ1-6; V gene: TRBV27; D gene: TRBD1; CDR3 DNA: TGTGCCAGCAGTTTCGGGACAGGAAATTCACCCCTCCACTTT; CDR3 protein: CASSFGTGNSPLHF
clone size: few; J gene: TRBJ2-7; V gene: TRBV5-1; D gene: .; CDR3 DNA: TGCGCCAGCAGCTTGGCAACAGGGAAGAGTGCCAAGGGCTACGAGCAGTACTTC; CDR3 protein: CASSLATGKSAKGYEQYF
clone size: few; J gene: TRBJ2-5; V gene: TRBV7-2; D gene: .; CDR3 DNA: TGTGCCAGCAGCTTAACGGCGGGGACCCAGTACTTC; CDR3 protein: CASSLTAGTQYF
clone size: few; J gene: TRBJ2-3; V gene: TRBV27; D gene: .; CDR3 DNA: TGTGCCAGCGGGCAAGGACGGGCGGTCCTTGTGGATACGCAGTATTTT; CDR3 protein: CASGQGRAVLVDTQYF
clone size: many; J gene: TRBJ2-1; V gene: TRBV20-1; D gene: TRBD2; CDR3 DNA: TGCAGTGCTCCAAGGACTAGCGGATACTACAATGAGCAGTTCTTC; CDR3 protein: CSAPRTSGYYNEQFF
clone size: few; J gene: TRBJ2-3; V gene: TRBV5-1; D gene: TRBD1; CDR3 DNA: TGCGCCAGCAGCGTGGACAGGGGGAGCACAGATACGCAGTATTTT; CDR3 protein: CASSVDRGSTDTQYF
clone size: few; J gene: TRBJ1-5; V gene: TRBV7-2; D gene: .; CDR3 DNA: TGTGCCAGCAGCAGGGTGGGGCTTGAGTCCCAGCATTTT; CDR3 protein: CASSRVGLESQHF
clone size: .; J gene: TRBJ2-7; V gene: TRBV25-1; D gene: .; CDR3 DNA: TGTGCCAGCGGTCCCCCCGGGACACCAAACGAGCAGTACTTC; CDR3 protein: CASGPPGTPNEQYF
clone size: many; J gene: TRBJ1-1; V gene: TRBV20-1; D gene: .; CDR3 DNA: TGCAGTGCTAGAGATGGGGGGCTAGGGAACACTGAAGCTTTCTTT; CDR3 protein: CSARDGGLGNTEAFF
clone size: few; J gene: TRBJ2-3; V gene: TRBV11-2; D gene: .; CDR3 DNA: TGTGCCAGCAGCCAATACGACGGGCGAGATACGCAGTATTTT; CDR3 protein: CASSQYDGRDTQYF